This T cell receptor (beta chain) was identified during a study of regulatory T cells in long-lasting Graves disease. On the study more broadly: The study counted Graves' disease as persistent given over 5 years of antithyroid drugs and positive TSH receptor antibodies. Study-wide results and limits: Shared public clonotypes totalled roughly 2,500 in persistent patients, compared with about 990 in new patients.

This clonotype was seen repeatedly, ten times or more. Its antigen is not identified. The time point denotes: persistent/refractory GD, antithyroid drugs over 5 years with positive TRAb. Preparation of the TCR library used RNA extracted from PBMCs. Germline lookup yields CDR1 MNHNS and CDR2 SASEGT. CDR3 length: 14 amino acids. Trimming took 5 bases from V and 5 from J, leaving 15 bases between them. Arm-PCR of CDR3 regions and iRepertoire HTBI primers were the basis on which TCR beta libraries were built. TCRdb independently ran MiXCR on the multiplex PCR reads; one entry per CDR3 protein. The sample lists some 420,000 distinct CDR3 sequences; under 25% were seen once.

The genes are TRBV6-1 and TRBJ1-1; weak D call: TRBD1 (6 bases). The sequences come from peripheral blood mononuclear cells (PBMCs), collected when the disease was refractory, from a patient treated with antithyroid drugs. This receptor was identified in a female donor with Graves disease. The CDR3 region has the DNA TGTGCCAGCAGTCAAACAGGGCGTATGACTGAAGCTTTCTTT. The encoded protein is CASSQTGRMTEAFF.